A single sample is the source of the 22 T cell receptor beta chains below, sequenced in a study of blood T cells in healthy people across ages. Combining a sample-barcoded 5' primer with a J-beta primer mix, a second PCR ran for roughly 7 to 11 cycles. TCRdb re-derived calls from the 5' RACE reads in MiXCR, one entry per CDR3 protein. The profile shows about 1,000,000 distinct CDR3 sequences, less than 50% of them singletons. Material: blood. Source of these receptors: a woman aged 60 to 75 in good health.

The chain has TRBV2 and TRBJ2-5, with TRBD2 matching over 15 bases. This CDR3 has 19 amino acids. From germline, CDR1 is SNHLY and CDR2 FYNNEI. The V segment lost 4 bases and the J segment 5 bases; nucleotides outside the gene matches: 14. The CDR3 region has the DNA TGTGCCAGCAGTGGCCTCGGACTAGCGGGAGGGCCTATGGGTGAGACCCAGTACTTC. Translated: CASSGLGLAGGPMGETQYF.

J is TRBJ2-1 and V is TRBV20-1; D is undetermined. The V gene lost 3 bases and the J gene lost 10 bases, with 13 bases spanning the gap. From germline, CDR1 is DFQATT and CDR2 SNEGSKA (reference sequence). The CDR3 covers 12 residues. CDR3 DNA sequence: TGCAGTGCTAGGAGGTTCTCCTACGAGCAGTTCTTC. It is translated as CSARRFSYEQFF.

The chain joins TRBV29-1 to TRBJ2-2; 9 nucleotides match TRBD2. Trimming took 3 bases from V and 0 from J; bases not matched to a gene: 5. Per germline, CDR1 SQVTM and CDR2 ANQGSEA. This CDR3 is built from 16 residues. The CDR3 reads CSVESTSGPNTGELFF. In DNA, the CDR3 is TGCAGCGTTGAGAGTACTAGCGGGCCGAACACCGGGGAGCTGTTTTTT.

J is TRBJ2-5 and V is TRBV20-1; possible D gene TRBD1, 6 bases. Deletions cut 3 bases from V and 3 bases from J, with 17 bases between. Germline V gives CDR1 DFQATT, CDR2 SNEGSKA (reference sequence). CDR3 length: 15 amino acids. As DNA, the CDR3 is TGCAGTGCTAGCAACGCCCCACAGGGTGAAGAGACCCAGTACTTC. Protein product: CSASNAPQGEETQYF.

In this sample, this clonotype turned up many times. The chain joins TRBV29-1 to TRBJ2-7; 8 bases are shared with TRBD2. The ends lost 3 bases at V and 0 bases at J; junction bases unmatched: 4. Germline CDR1 is SQVTM and CDR2 is ANQGSEA. The CDR3 spans 14 residues. CDR3 coding DNA: TGCAGCGTTGATGGGCTAGCGGGCTCCTACGAGCAGTACTTC. The encoded protein is CSVDGLAGSYEQYF.

The V call is TRBV5-1, the J call TRBJ2-1; 7 bases fit TRBD2. The CDR3 spans 17 residues. Germline V gene data show CDR1 as SGHRS and CDR2 as YFSETQ. V lost 0 bases and J lost 5; bases outside the gene matches: 11. For the CDR3, the DNA is TGCGCCAGCAGCTTGGGCTTGGGGGAGGGCCGTAACAATGAGCAGTTCTTC. Amino acid sequence: CASSLGLGEGRNNEQFF.

The chain is built from TRBV5-1 and TRBJ2-1, with D tentatively TRBD2 (6 bases). The CDR3 length is 15 residues. The germline V gene has CDR1 SGHRS and CDR2 YFSETQ. The germline V and J ends were trimmed by 6 bases and 3 bases, with 16 bases remaining between them. In DNA form, the CDR3 reads TGCGCCAGCAATGTTGGCGGGACCCTCTACAATGAGCAGTTCTTC. Translating it yields CASNVGGTLYNEQFF. The whole variable domain, remainder taken from reference TRBV5-1 and TRBJ2-1, is KAGVTQTPRYLIKTRGQQVTLSCSPISGHRSVSWYQQTPGQGLQFLFEYFSETQRNKGNFPGRFSGRQFSNSRSEMNVSTLELGDSALYLCASNVGGTLYNEQFFGPGTRLTVL.

This clonotype was detected ten times or more. The V gene is TRBV7-3, the J gene TRBJ2-5; D is undetermined. V lost 4 bases and J 5 bases, leaving 11 bases between the germline ends. The CDR3 has 13 residues. Germline CDR1 SGHTA, CDR2 FQGTGA. The CDR3 is CASSSEPRETQYF. The CDR3 region has the DNA TGTGCCAGCAGCTCTGAGCCACGGGAGACCCAGTACTTC. Complete variable domain (other parts from reference TRBV7-3 and TRBJ2-5): GAGVSQTPSNKVTEKGKYVELRCDPISGHTALYWYRQSLGQGPEFLIYFQGTGAADDSGLPNDRFFAVRPEGSVSTLKIQRTERGDSAVYLCASSSEPRETQYFGPGTRLLVL.

To note about this clonotype: At one end the junction does not follow the germline gene, possibly because of a read error. The CDR3 loop is CASREWTVNTEAFF. The CDR3, as DNA: TGCGCCAGCAGAGAGTGGACGGTGAACACTGAAGCTTTCTTT. The chain couples TRBV10-2 to TRBJ1-1; D gene ambiguous. Looked up from germline, CDR1 is WSHSY and CDR2 is SAAADI. The CDR3 runs to 14 residues.

There are a few counts of this clonotype. V gene TRBV27 combines with J gene TRBJ1-1; D is uncertain. CDR3 length: 14 residues. V lost 7 bases, J lost 1 base, and 13 bases lay in between. Germline CDR1 reads MNHEY; CDR2 reads SMNVEV (reference sequence). CDR3 residues: CASKDLGRNTEAFF. In DNA, the CDR3 is TGTGCCAGCAAGGATCTGGGGAGGAACACTGAAGCTTTCTTT.

This clonotype occurred once. The J gene is TRBJ2-7, the V gene TRBV25-1; D is unresolved. Trimming removed 6 bases at V and 3 bases at J, with 18 bases between. Looked up from germline, CDR1 is MGHDK and CDR2 is SYGVNS. The CDR3 has 15 residues. The CDR3 spells CASSLDGSFYYEQYF. CDR3 DNA: TGTGCCAGCAGCTTAGATGGTAGTTTCTACTACGAGCAGTACTTC.

The rearrangement uses TRBV2 and TRBJ1-4; no clear D gene. The CDR3 loop spans 12 amino acids. The germline CDR1 and CDR2 sequences are SNHLY and FYNNEI. The CDR3 is CAEGWGNEKLFF. CDR3 nucleotides: TGTGCGGAAGGCTGGGGAAATGAAAAACTGTTTTTT.

The gene calls are TRBV15 and TRBJ2-2; D is ambiguous. This CDR3 contains 14 residues. V lost 0 bases, J lost 7 bases, and 9 bases lay in between. From germline, CDR1 is LNHNV and CDR2 YYDKDF (reference sequence). CDR3 protein: CATSRDYRRGELFF. For the CDR3, the DNA is TGTGCCACCAGCAGAGATTACCGGCGCGGGGAGCTGTTTTTT. Filled out from reference TRBV15 and TRBJ2-2, the complete variable domain reads DAMVIQNPRYQVTQFGKPVTLSCSQTLNHNVMYWYQQKSSQAPKLLFHYYDKDFNNEADTPDNFQSRRPNTSFCFLDIRSPGLGDTAMYLCATSRDYRRGELFFGEGSRLTVL.

The chain is built from TRBV5-1 and TRBJ2-7; TRBD2 is a possible D gene (6 bases). Per germline, CDR1 SGHRS and CDR2 YFSETQ. The V gene lost 0 bases and the J gene lost 0 bases, with 19 bases spanning the gap. This CDR3 is 18 amino acids long. CDR3 DNA sequence: TGCGCCAGCAGCTTGGGGCCGGCACTAGCTGGAAACTCCTACGAGCAGTACTTC. Translating gives CASSLGPALAGNSYEQYF.

This clonotype came up a few times. This chain joins TRBV6-5 and TRBJ2-4; 9 bases are a match to TRBD1. The CDR3 sequence is 18 residues long. CDR1 MNHEY and CDR2 SVGAGI come from the germline V gene. J lost 0 bases, V lost 2 bases, and 8 bases had no gene match. CDR3 protein: CASSYPRTGDLAKNIQYF. CDR3 nucleotides: TGTGCCAGCAGTTACCCAAGGACAGGGGATCTAGCCAAAAACATTCAGTACTTC.

CDR3 residues: CASSLTVGGTGEGNIQYF. In DNA, the CDR3 is TGTGCCAGCAGCTTAACAGTGGGGGGAACGGGAGAGGGAAACATTCAGTACTTC. The genes are TRBV7-3 and TRBJ2-4; D is perhaps TRBD2 (6 bases). The V and J ends lost 0 bases and 6 bases respectively, with 21 bases between them. The germline CDR1 and CDR2 sequences are SGHTA and FQGTGA. The CDR3 extends over 18 amino acids.

The rearrangement joins TRBV6-6 to TRBJ2-3; 9 nucleotides agree with TRBD2. Per the germline V gene, CDR1 is MNHNY and CDR2 is SVGAGI (reference sequence). The CDR3 runs to 14 residues. Unmatched junction bases numbered 8, after V lost 7 bases and J lost 6 bases. Here the CDR3 reads CASKKREVPDTQYF. CDR3 DNA sequence: TGTGCCAGCAAGAAGCGGGAGGTCCCTGATACGCAGTATTTT.

This clonotype was seen at least ten times. The V gene is TRBV7-7, the J gene TRBJ2-1; 9 bases agree with TRBD2. V was clipped by 1 base and J by 1 base; unmatched bases: 5. Germline CDR1 reads SSHAT; CDR2 reads FNYEAQ (reference sequence). There are 17 residues in the CDR3. The CDR3 is CASSLGLAGTSYNEQFF. The CDR3 DNA sequence: TGTGCCAGCAGCTTAGGGCTAGCGGGGACTTCCTACAATGAGCAGTTCTTC.

A few counts support this clonotype. The rearrangement links TRBV9 to TRBJ2-3, with D uncertain. The CDR3 runs 13 residues. Trimming shortened V by 4 bases and J by 4 bases, and 10 bases separated the two germline ends. Per germline, CDR1 SGDLS and CDR2 YYNGEE. CDR3 bases: TGTGCCAGCAGCCCACCGAACGCAGATACGCAGTATTTT. This encodes CASSPPNADTQYF.

This clonotype is a singleton in its sample. This chain uses TRBV18 with TRBJ2-1; possibly TRBD2 for D (6 bases). Trimming shortened V by 3 bases and J by 0 bases, and 15 bases separated the two germline ends. CDR3 length equals 17 residues. Germline V gene sequence: CDR1 KGHSH, CDR2 LQKENI. The CDR3 DNA reads TGTGCCAGCTCACCGAAGAGGGGAGGATTCTCCTACAATGAGCAGTTCTTC. Translated: CASSPKRGGFSYNEQFF.

The chain uses TRBV3-1 and TRBJ2-5, with D unclear. Germline-derived CDR1 and CDR2 are LGHDT and YNNKEL (reference sequence). Between the trimmed V and J ends, which lost 0 bases and 3 bases, there was a span of 5 bases. The CDR3 contains 13 residues. Here the CDR3 DNA reads TGTGCCAGCAGCCAAGATATAGAAGAGACCCAGTACTTC. Protein: CASSQDIEETQYF.

The chain joins TRBV4-2 to TRBJ2-3; perhaps D is TRBD1 or TRBD2 (5 bases each). The ends were cut back, 10 bases at V and 1 base at J, with 15 bases in the middle. Germline V gives CDR1 LGHNA, CDR2 YNFKEQ. This CDR3 is 14 amino acids long. The CDR3 region has the DNA TGTGCCACCGGGCCCGGGGCCCGCACAGATACGCAGTATTTT. This codes for CATGPGARTDTQYF.